This TCR beta chain was identified in a study of T cells in Graves' hyperthyroidism and ophthalmopathy. Whole-study findings and limits: A model of 13 V-J pairs discriminated ophthalmopathy from stable hyperthyroidism. Expanded thyroid clonotypes (above 0.001) were mostly also found in blood. The model's output predicted ophthalmopathy at a median of about 5.9 months prior to onset.

Germline CDR1 reads GTSNPN; CDR2 reads SVGIG (reference sequence). V lost 6 bases and J lost 4, with 17 bases in between. CDR3 length: 14 residues. There were TCR beta CDR3 regions amplified from RNA transcripts. Using the HTBI primer set, a first-round RT-PCR was run on the TCR CDR3. One entry per CDR3 protein results from TCRdb running MiXCR on the multiplex PCR reads. The data show about 300,000 distinct CDR3 sequences, with over 15% seen just once and roughly 33% held by the top ten. Comment on this clonotype: Antigen unknown.

Hyperthyroidism in the patients, aged 18 to 65, was newly diagnosed and under 2 months in duration. V is TRBV30 and J is TRBJ2-3; possibly TRBD1 for D (6 bases). This sequence was found in a man aged 30 to 45 with Graves' hyperthyroidism. Sequenced material: blood. The CDR3 nucleotides read TGTGCCTGCCTAAGGGGCAGGGGTGCAGATACGCAGTATTTT. Its translation is CACLRGRGADTQYF.